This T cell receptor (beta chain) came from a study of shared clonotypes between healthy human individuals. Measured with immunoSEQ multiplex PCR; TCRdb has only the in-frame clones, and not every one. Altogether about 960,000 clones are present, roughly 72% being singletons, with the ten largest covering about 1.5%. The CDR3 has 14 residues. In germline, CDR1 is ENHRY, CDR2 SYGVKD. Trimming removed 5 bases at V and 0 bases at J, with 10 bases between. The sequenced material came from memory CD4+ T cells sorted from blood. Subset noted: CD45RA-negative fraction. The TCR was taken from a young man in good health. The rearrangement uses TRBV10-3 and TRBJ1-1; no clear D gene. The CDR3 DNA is TGTGCCATCAGTAAAGGACGGGTGAACACTGAAGCTTTCTTT. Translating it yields CAISKGRVNTEAFF.